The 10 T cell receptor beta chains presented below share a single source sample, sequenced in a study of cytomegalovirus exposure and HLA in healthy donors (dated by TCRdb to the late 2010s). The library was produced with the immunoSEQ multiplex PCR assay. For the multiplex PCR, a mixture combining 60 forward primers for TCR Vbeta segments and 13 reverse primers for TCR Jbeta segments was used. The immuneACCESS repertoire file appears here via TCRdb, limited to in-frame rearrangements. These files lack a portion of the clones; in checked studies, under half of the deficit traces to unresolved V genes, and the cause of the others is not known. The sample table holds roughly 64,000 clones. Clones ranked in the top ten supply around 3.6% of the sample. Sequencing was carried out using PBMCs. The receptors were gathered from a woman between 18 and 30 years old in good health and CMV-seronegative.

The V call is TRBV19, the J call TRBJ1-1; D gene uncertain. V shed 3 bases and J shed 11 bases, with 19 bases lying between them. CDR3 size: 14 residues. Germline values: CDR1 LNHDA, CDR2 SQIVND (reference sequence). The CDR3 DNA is TGTGCCAGTAGTATGGGGAAGGGCCTGGGAGAGGCTTTCTTT. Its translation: CASSMGKGLGEAFF.

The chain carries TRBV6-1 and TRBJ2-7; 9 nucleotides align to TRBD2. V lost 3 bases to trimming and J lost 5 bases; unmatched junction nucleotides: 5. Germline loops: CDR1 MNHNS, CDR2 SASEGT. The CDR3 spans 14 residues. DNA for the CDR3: TGTGCCAGCAGTGAGCGGGGGGGCCTGGACGAGCAGTACTTC. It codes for CASSERGGLDEQYF.

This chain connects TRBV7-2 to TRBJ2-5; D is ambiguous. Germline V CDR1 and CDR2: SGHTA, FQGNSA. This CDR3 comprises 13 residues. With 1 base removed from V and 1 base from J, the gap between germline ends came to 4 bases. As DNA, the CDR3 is TGTGCCAGCAGCTTAGGTAGCCAAGAGACCCAGTACTTC. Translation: CASSLGSQETQYF.

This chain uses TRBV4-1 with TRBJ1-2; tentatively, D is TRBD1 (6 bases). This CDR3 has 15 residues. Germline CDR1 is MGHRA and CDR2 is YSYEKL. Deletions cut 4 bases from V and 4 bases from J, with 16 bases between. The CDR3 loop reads CASSPLTGSPYGYTF. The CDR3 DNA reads TGCGCCAGCAGCCCCTTAACAGGGTCCCCCTATGGCTACACCTTC.

CDR3 in amino acids: CSVGMRVFF. CDR3 coding DNA: TGCAGTGTAGGTATGAGGGTTTTCTTT. This chain connects TRBV20-1 to TRBJ1-1, with D unresolved. The CDR3 has 9 residues. V was clipped by 7 bases and J by 13 bases, with 13 bases between them. Germline V gene sequence: CDR1 DFQATT, CDR2 SNEGSKA (reference sequence).

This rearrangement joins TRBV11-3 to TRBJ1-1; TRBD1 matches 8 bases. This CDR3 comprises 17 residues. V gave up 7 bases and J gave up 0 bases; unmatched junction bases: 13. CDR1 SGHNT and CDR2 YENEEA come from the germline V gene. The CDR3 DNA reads TGTGCCAGCACCGACCGCCGGGACAGGCCCATGAACACTGAAGCTTTCTTT. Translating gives CASTDRRDRPMNTEAFF.

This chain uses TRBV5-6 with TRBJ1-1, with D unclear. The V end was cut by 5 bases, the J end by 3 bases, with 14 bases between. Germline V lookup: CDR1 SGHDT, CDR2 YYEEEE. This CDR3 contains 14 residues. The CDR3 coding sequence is TGTGCCAGCAGGTTTAGGGCCGGGGACACTGAAGCTTTCTTT. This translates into CASRFRAGDTEAFF.

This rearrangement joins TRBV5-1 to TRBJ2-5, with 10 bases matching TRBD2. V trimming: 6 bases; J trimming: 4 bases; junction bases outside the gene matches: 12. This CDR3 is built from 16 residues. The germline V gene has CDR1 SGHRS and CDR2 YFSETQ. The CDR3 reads CASTVSGGAVGETQYF. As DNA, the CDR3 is TGCGCCAGCACAGTGAGCGGGGGGGCCGTTGGAGAGACCCAGTACTTC.

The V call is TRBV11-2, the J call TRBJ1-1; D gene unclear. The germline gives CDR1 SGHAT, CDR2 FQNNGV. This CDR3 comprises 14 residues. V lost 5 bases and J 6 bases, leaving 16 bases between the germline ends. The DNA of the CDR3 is TGTGCCAGCAGCGGAGGAACCCGCCGGGCTGAAGCTTTCTTT. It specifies CASSGGTRRAEAFF.

DNA of the CDR3: TGTGCCAGCAGCCCCCGGTACAGGGGCGGGGAGCAGTACTTC. Translating it yields CASSPRYRGGEQYF. The chain joins TRBV7-6 to TRBJ2-7; 7 bases are shared with TRBD1. V lost 5 bases and J lost 7; bases outside the gene matches: 11. Germline loops: CDR1 SGHVS, CDR2 FNYEAQ. This CDR3 is 14 amino acids long.